Sequencing of this T cell receptor (beta chain) was carried out in a study of T cell responses to AZD1222 COVID-19 vaccine. Study overall: Doses given second, at about 4 or about 12 weeks, were pooled. Study findings and constraints: Two AZD1222 doses significantly raised spike-specific TCR breadth and depth over controls. Researchers took repertoire samples only after the peak T cell response had come. Reports indicate that nearly half of spike-specific TCRs are directed at unmutated variant regions.

This clone came up once. The antigen is unknown. Sequencing was performed with immunoSEQ multiplex PCR; in TCRdb, only in-frame clones are kept and a portion is missing. The sample records about 80,000 clones, 75% to 90% being singletons. CDR1 SGHDT and CDR2 YYEEEE come from the germline V gene. The V and J ends lost 2 bases and 5 bases respectively, with 7 bases between them. The CDR3 has 13 amino acids. The clonotype was recovered from an adult in good health. The chain links TRBV5-6 to TRBJ1-4; D is undetermined. Here the sequenced sample was peripheral blood, taken on day 0 of AZD1222 vaccination. CDR3 bases: TGTGCCAGCAGCTTCCGGGTCAATGAAAAACTGTTTTTT. The encoded protein is CASSFRVNEKLFF.